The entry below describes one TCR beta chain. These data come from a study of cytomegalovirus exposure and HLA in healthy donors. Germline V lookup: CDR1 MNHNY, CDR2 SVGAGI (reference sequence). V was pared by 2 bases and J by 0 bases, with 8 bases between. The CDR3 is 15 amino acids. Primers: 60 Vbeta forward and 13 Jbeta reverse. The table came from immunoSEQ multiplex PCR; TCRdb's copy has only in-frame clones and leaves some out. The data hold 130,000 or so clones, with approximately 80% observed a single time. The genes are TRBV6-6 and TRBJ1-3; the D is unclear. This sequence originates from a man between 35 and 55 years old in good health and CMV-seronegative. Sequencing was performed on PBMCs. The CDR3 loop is CASSYAGVSGNTIYF. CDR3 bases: TGTGCCAGCAGTTACGCCGGAGTCTCTGGAAACACCATATATTTT.